This T cell receptor (beta chain) was captured in a study of blood T cell repertoires in COVID-19. Study summary: Acute and convalescent COVID-19 specimens originated in the United States, Italy and Spain. Sources were T cells, B-cell-depleted T cells, or PBMCs; the material itself was cDNA or gDNA.

Under the authors' procedure: Nucleated cell counts were estimated from reference gene primer amplification. Some clones are missing from TCRdb's copy, which holds only in-frame ones; the method was immunoSEQ multiplex PCR. V, J and clone size reflect that table, while D and trimming were determined from the DNA. This sample yields hundreds of thousands of clones, of which 75% to 90% are seen a single time; 1% to 1.3% belongs to the top ten. The V gene end was trimmed by 5 bases and the J gene end by 5 bases; junction bases not matched to a gene: 5. Germline loops: CDR1 SGHVS, CDR2 FNYEAQ. The CDR3 length is 14 residues. Which cohort a participant joined came from the clinical history participants gave.

This clonotype was sampled from a man between 25 and 39 years old who had recovered from COVID-19. The sequencing sample was made of PBMCs or T cells enriched from blood (not recorded which). The genes are TRBV7-6 and TRBJ2-5; 10 nucleotides line up with TRBD1. The CDR3 bases are TGTGCCAGCAGCCACCAGGACAGGGGGGAGACCCAGTACTTC. Translation gives CASSHQDRGETQYF.